This T cell receptor (beta chain) was sequenced in a study of blood T cell repertoires in COVID-19. The junction had 9 bases not matched to a gene; V was cut back by 4 bases and J by 1 base. This CDR3 has 16 residues. CDR1 is SGHTA and CDR2 is FQGNSA in the germline V gene. TCRdb keeps only in-frame clones here, not all; method: immunoSEQ multiplex PCR. Here the sample spans almost 500,000 clones, about 85% being singletons. Which cohort a participant joined came from the clinical history participants gave. Cohort 3 donors counted as recovered after two negative PCRs, clearance, or resolved symptoms. This receptor was identified in a woman in her fifties or sixties who had recovered from COVID-19. Sequencing was carried out using PBMCs or T cells enriched from blood (not recorded which). The chain combines TRBV7-2 with TRBJ2-5, with 7 bases lining up with TRBD2. CDR3 DNA: TGTGCCAGCAGCTCGTCCGCAGGCGGGAGCCAAGAGACCCAGTACTTC. This gives the protein CASSSSAGGSQETQYF.